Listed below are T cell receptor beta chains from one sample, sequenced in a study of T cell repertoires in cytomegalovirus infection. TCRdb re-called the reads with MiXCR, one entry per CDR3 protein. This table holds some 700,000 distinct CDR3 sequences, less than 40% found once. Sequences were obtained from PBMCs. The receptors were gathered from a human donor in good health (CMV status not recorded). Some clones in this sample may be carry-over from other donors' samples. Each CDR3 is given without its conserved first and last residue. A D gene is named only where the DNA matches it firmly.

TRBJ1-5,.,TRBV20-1,SAYPGRRGYSNQPQH
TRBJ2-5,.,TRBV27,ASSESTLPTETQY
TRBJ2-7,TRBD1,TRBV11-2,ASSRTGGPYEQY
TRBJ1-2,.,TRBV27,ASSLSGQLPNYGYT
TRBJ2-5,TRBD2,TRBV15,ATGASGGLVETQY
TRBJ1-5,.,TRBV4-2,ASSQALGIRAQH
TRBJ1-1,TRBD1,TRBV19,AISIRDRENTEAF
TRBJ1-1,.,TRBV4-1,ASSQDGRRAEAF
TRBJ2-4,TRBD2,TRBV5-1,ASNVGGLGKNIQY
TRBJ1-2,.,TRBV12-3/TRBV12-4,ASRRDTSYGYT
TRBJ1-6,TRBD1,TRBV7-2,ASSLSGTGCSPLH
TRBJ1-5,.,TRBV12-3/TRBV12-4,ASSLVIGPDGNQPQH
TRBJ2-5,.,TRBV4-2,ASSQIRQGRETQY
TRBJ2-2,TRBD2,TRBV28,ASGLAGGLGELF
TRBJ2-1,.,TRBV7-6,ASSFQVYNEQF
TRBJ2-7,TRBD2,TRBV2,ASSDPTSGGTSYEQY
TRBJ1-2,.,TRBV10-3,AIKGVTSTYGYT
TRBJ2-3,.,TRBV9,ASSVSTLSTDTQY
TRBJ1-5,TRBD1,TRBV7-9,ASSRAGTGGDQPQH
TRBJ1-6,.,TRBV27,ASSLVGRVFSPLH
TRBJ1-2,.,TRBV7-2,ASSLERSKMDT
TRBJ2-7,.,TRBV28,ASSLDQGYEQY
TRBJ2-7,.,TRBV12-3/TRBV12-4,ASLQGGEQY
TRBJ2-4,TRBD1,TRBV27,ASSPLWTDRGAKNIQY
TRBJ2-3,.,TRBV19,ASSWRPPDTQY
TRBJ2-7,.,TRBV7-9,ASSLESGSAYEQY
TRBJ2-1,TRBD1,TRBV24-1,ATSDGGTGGYNEQF
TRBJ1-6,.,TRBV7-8,ASSSAGSPLH
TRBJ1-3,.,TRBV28,ASSSWTESSGNTIY
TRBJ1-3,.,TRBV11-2,ASSLAGFAAGGSGNTIY
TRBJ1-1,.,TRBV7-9,ASSLGTRDTEAF
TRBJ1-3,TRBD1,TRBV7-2,ASSIQDRGAGNTIY
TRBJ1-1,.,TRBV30,AWTVRGTEAF
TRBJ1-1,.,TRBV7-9,ASSPRQERNTEAF
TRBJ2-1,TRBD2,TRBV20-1,SAPTGTSDPAEQF
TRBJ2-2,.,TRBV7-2,ASSLARPAGELF